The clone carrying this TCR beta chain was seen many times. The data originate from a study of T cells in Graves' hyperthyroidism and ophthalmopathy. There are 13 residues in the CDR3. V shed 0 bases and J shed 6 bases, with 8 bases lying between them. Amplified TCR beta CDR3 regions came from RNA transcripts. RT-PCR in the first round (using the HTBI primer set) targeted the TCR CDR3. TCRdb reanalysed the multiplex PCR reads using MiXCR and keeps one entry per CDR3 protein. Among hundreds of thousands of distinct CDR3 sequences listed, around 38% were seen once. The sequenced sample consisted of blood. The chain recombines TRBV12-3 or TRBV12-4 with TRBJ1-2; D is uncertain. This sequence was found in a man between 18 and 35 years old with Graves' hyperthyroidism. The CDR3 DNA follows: TGTGCCAGCAGTTTAGCGTCAGGAAATGGCTACACCTTC. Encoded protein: CASSLASGNGYTF.